This T cell receptor (beta chain) was captured in a study of T-cell reconstitution after alpha-beta-depleted transplantation in children. CDR3 length: 14 residues. Germline CDR1 GTSNPN, CDR2 SVGIG (reference sequence). V was pared by 0 bases and J by 5 bases, with 13 bases between. A few counts support this clonotype. As it was prepared, the TCRbeta library received unique molecular identifiers. From the PCR reads, TCRdb called clonotypes with MiXCR, one entry per CDR3 protein. The data contain 90,000 to 130,000 distinct CDR3 sequences, approximately 10% of them singletons. The source was PBMCs, collected before TCRalphabeta/CD19-depleted stem cell transplant. The receptor was isolated from a boy aged 2 to 9 with acute lymphoblastic leukemia, due to receive a stem cell transplant. The chain is built from TRBV30 and TRBJ2-5; a weak D match, TRBD2 (6 bases). The CDR3 nucleotides are TGTGCCTGGAGTGTACCTCCAGGAGGGGAGACCCAGTACTTC. It translates to CAWSVPPGGETQYF.